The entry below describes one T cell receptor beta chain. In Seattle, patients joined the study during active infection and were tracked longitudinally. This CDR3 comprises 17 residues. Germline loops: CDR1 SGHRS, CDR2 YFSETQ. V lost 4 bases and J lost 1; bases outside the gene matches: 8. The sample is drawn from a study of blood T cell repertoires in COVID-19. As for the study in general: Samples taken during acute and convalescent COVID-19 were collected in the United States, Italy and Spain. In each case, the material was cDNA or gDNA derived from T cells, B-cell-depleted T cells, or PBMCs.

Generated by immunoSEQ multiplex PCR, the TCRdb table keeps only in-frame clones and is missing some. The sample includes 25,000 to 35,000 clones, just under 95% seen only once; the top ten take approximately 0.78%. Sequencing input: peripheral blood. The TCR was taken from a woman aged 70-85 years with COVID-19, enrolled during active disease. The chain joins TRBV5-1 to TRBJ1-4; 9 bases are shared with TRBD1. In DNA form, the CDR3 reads TGCGCCAGCAGCGTCGGACAGGGGTTCGAAACTAATGAAAAACTGTTTTTT. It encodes CASSVGQGFETNEKLFF. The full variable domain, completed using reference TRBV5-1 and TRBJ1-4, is KAGVTQTPRYLIKTRGQQVTLSCSPISGHRSVSWYQQTPGQGLQFLFEYFSETQRNKGNFPGRFSGRQFSNSRSEMNVSTLELGDSALYLCASSVGQGFETNEKLFFGSGTQLSVL.